This TCR beta chain was profiled in a study of Ad26.COV2.S vaccination and SARS-CoV-2 variants. About the research overall: Participants got Ad26.COV2.S intramuscularly, once or twice 56 days apart. Study-level findings and limits: Vaccinated and placebo-treated recipients had similar non-spike TCR breadth. It was vaccine recipients, not placebo recipients, who had the higher spike-specific TCR breadth.

Turning to this clone: Antigen unknown.

Unmatched junction bases numbered 4, after V lost 8 bases and J lost 0 bases. CDR3 length: 14 amino acids. Germline CDR1 and CDR2: LNHDA and SQIVND (reference sequence). Assay used: immunoSEQ multiplex PCR; TCRdb lists only in-frame clones, some missing. The table shows roughly 300,000 clones, with roughly 90% occurring only once. Described treatment: about 20 received Ad26.COV2.S at low or high dose, single or two shots; a few received placebo; per-sample allocation not given. Material that was analyzed had been drawn on day 63 after the first vaccine or placebo injection. Adults aged 18-55 years in Boston included the donor.

The receptor comes from a person between 18 and 65 years old who received the Ad26.COV2.S COVID-19 vaccine or a placebo. V gene TRBV19 combines with J gene TRBJ2-1; 7 bases fit TRBD1. Material: peripheral blood, obtained in a trial of Ad26.COV2.S vaccine versus placebo. The CDR3 DNA is TGTGCCAGTGGACAGGCCTTCTCCTACAATGAGCAGTTCTTC. The encoded protein is CASGQAFSYNEQFF.